This TCR beta chain was sequenced for a study of human T cells and chemical hapten exposure. Study outcomes and limitations: Relative to control repertoires, expanded TCRs gave rise to significantly more large CDR3 similarity clusters.

Time point: patch test 1, 2 weeks after DPC sensitization. Regarding treatment: therapeutic diphenylcyclopropenone sensitization with weekly scalp DPC. The starting material, unfractionated whole blood, was used for total RNA extraction. Germline CDR1 and CDR2: MGHRA and YSYEKL. V gave up 1 base and J gave up 6 bases, with 16 bases separating them. CDR3 length: 17 residues. The library tagged each cDNA molecule with unique molecular identifiers. TCRdb fed the RACE reads into MiXCR, producing one record per CDR3 protein. The sample contains 45,000 to 70,000 distinct CDR3 sequences, about 9.3% of which appear only once. Concerning this clonotype: What it binds is not known.

This chain uses TRBV4-1 with TRBJ1-6; tentatively, D is TRBD1 (5 bases). The sequence came from a woman aged 40 to 50 with alopecia areata. Some clones in this sample may be carry-over from other donors' samples. The material was whole blood, obtained in connection with sensitization to the hapten diphenylcyclopropenone (DPC). The CDR3 nucleotides are TGCGCCAGCAGCCAAGGAGGGGAAGGGCCTCCTAATTCACCCCTCCACTTT. Its protein product is CASSQGGEGPPNSPLHF.